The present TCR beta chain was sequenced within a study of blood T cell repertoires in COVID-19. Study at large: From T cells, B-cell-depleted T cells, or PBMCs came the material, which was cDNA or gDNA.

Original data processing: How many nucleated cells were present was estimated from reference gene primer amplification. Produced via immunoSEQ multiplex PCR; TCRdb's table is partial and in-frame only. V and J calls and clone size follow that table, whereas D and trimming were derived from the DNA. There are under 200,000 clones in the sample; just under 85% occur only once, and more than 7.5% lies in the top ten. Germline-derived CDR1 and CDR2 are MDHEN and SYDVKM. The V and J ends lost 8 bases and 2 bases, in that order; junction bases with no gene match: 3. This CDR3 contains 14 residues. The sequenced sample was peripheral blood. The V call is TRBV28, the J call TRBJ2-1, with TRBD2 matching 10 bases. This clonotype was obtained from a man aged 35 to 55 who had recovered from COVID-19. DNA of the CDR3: TGTGCCAGCGAAACTAGCGGGGCCTACAATGAGCAGTTCTTC. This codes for CASETSGAYNEQFF. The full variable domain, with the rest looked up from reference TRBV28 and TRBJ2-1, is DVKVTQSSRYLVKRTGEKVFLECVQDMDHENMFWYRQDPGLGLRLIYFSYDVKMKEKGDIPEGYSVSREKKERFSLILESASTNQTSMYLCASETSGAYNEQFFGPGTRLTVL.